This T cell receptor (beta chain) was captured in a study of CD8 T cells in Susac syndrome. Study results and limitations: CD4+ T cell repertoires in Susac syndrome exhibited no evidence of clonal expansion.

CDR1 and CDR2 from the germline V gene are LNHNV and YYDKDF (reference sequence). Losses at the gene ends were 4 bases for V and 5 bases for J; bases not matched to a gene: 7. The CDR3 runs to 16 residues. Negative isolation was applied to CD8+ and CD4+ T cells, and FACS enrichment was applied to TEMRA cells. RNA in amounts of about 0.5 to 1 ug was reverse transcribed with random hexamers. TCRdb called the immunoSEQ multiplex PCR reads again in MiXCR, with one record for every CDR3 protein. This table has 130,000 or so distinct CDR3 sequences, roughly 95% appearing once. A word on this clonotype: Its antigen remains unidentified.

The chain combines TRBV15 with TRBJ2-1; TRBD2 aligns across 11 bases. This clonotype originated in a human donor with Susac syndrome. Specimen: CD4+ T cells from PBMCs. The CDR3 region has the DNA TGTGCCACCAGCATTCGGACTAGCGGGCGAGACAATGAGCAGTTCTTC. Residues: CATSIRTSGRDNEQFF.